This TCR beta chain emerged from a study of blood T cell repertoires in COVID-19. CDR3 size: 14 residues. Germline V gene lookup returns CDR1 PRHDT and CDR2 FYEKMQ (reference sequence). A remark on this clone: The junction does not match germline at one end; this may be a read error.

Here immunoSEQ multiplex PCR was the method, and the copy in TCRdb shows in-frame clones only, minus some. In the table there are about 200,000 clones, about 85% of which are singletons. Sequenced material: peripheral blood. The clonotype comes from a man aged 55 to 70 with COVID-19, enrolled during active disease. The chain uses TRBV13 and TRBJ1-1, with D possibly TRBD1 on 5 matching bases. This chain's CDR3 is CASSAGLQNPEAFF. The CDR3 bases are TGTGCCAGCAGCGCGGGACTGCAGAACCCTGAAGCTTTCTTT.